These 16 T cell receptor beta chains came from one sample sequenced in a study of low-dose radiotherapy and immunotherapy resistance in tumors. TRAV- and TRBV-specific primers, spanning alpha and beta chains, primed first-strand cDNA. TCRs were amplified for 15 to 25 PCR cycles with a constant-region primer and V-primer adapter. MiXCR, run by TCRdb on the reads, gives a single entry per CDR3 protein. This sample yields tens of thousands of distinct CDR3 sequences, of which less than 25% are seen a single time; approximately 8.3% belongs to the top ten. Indicated time point: after trial treatment. Treatment given: LDRT plus nivolumab, ipilimumab, low-dose cyclophosphamide and aspirin (RACIN trial). The sequencing used PBMCs, collected after low-dose radiotherapy plus immunotherapy. These receptors all stem from a female donor with ovarian cancer.

In its sample, this clonotype was seen once. Since a far larger clone is one base different, this is likely a read error. The chain links TRBV9 to TRBJ2-2, with D unclear. V lost 3 bases and J lost 1, with 1 base in between. The CDR3 is 12 amino acids. CDR1 SGDLS and CDR2 YYNGEE come from the germline V gene. CDR3 amino acids: CASSENTGELFF. The CDR3 nucleotides are TGTGCCAGCAGCGAGAACACCGGGGAGCTGTTTTTT.

This clonotype appeared many times. This chain uses TRBV5-1 with TRBJ2-1; 14 nucleotides agree with TRBD2. The ends lost 4 bases at V and 9 bases at J; junction bases unmatched: 9. Germline lookup yields CDR1 SGHRS and CDR2 YFSETQ. The CDR3 totals 16 residues. The CDR3: CASSPKGLAGASEQFF. Here the CDR3 DNA reads TGCGCCAGCAGCCCGAAGGGACTAGCGGGAGCTAGTGAGCAGTTCTTC.

This clonotype was detected many times. The genes are TRBV24-1 and TRBJ2-1; 10 positions match TRBD1. Germline trimming cut 9 bases from V and 8 bases from J; bases unmatched to any gene: 18. This CDR3 contains 17 residues. CDR1 KGHDR and CDR2 SFDVKD come from the germline V gene. CDR3 nucleotides: TGTGCCACCCGTCCGGGACAGGGGAAGGGTAAACGGGATGAGCAGTTCTTC. Translating it yields CATRPGQGKGKRDEQFF.

Worth noting for this clonotype: This likely reflects a read error, since a far larger clone is one base away. It is unclear where the CDR3 begins or ends on the DNA, so no DNA is shown, and the CDR3 is as TCRdb lists it. The chain carries TRBV2 and TRBJ2-5; the DNA was not used to check the table's D call, TRBD1. Germline values: CDR1 SNHLY, CDR2 FYNNEI. Inclusive of both ends, the CDR3 amounts to 18 amino acids. CDR3 amino acids: CATSDFGYGTAAQETPYF.

This clonotype was seen ten or more times. The chain carries TRBV11-2 and TRBJ2-6, with 7 bases lining up with TRBD2. There are 17 residues in the CDR3. V lost 9 bases to trimming and J lost 0 bases; unmatched junction nucleotides: 11. Germline values: CDR1 SGHAT, CDR2 FQNNGV. The CDR3 DNA is TGTGCCAGGGGGAGGGAACTTCTTAGCTCTGGGGCCAACGTCCTGACTTTC. The encoded protein is CARGRELLSSGANVLTF.

This clonotype was detected many times. The V call is TRBV20-1, the J call TRBJ2-5; TRBD2 matches at 11 bases. J gave up 5 bases and V 1 base, and 0 bases lay outside the gene matches. CDR1 is DFQATT and CDR2 is SNEGSKA in the germline V gene (reference sequence). CDR3 length: 13 residues. The CDR3 is CSARGTSGETQYF. CDR3 nucleotides: TGCAGTGCTAGAGGGACTAGCGGGGAGACCCAGTACTTC.

The CDR3 bases are TGTGCCAGCAGTTACTCATCTAGGGGAATCGACGAGCAGTACTTC. It is translated as CASSYSSRGIDEQYF. V usage is TRBV6-8 and J usage is TRBJ2-7; D is perhaps TRBD1 (5 bases). V lost 0 bases, J lost 5 bases, and 14 bases lay in between. There are 15 residues in the CDR3. The germline gives CDR1 MNHGY, CDR2 SAAAGT.

This clonotype came up many times. The chain joins TRBV20-1 to TRBJ1-1, with D possibly TRBD1 on 5 matching bases. The germline V gene has CDR1 DFQATT and CDR2 SNEGSKA (reference sequence). Between the trimmed V and J ends, which lost 0 bases and 12 bases, there was a span of 11 bases. This CDR3 is 11 amino acids long. DNA for the CDR3: TGCAGTGCTAGAGAGGGACGGGAGTCTTTCTTT. Its protein product is CSAREGRESFF.

This clonotype was seen repeatedly, ten times or more. In DNA, the CDR3 is TGTGCCAGCAGGAGGACTAGCGGTTGGGACGAGCAGTACTTC. The encoded protein is CASRRTSGWDEQYF. The chain couples TRBV28 to TRBJ2-7, with 10 bases identical to TRBD2. The CDR3 spans 14 residues. The V and J ends lost 6 bases and 5 bases, in that order; junction bases with no gene match: 7. Germline CDR1 MDHEN, CDR2 SYDVKM.

CDR3 region: CAWSVVEEQYF. The CDR3 DNA reads as TGTGCCTGGAGCGTCGTCGAAGAGCAGTACTTC. The chain links TRBV30 to TRBJ2-7, with D unresolved. Germline assignment: CDR1 GTSNPN and CDR2 SVGIG (reference sequence). The CDR3 length is 11 residues. Trimming removed 3 bases at V and 7 bases at J, with 10 bases between. The variable domain in full, completed from reference TRBV30 and TRBJ2-7, reads SQTIHQWPATLVQPVGSPLSLECTVEGTSNPNLYWYRQAAGRGLQLLFYSVGIGQISSEVPQNLSASRPQDRQFILSSKKLLLSDSGFYLCAWSVVEEQYFGPGTRLTVT.

In this sample, this clonotype turned up many times. The V and J genes are TRBV28 and TRBJ2-7; D uncertain. Germline V lookup: CDR1 MDHEN, CDR2 SYDVKM. The CDR3 has 12 amino acids. V was trimmed by 3 bases and J by 4 bases, leaving 7 bases between them. CDR3 in amino acids: CASSLLGYEQYF. The CDR3 bases are TGTGCCAGCAGTTTGTTAGGGTACGAGCAGTACTTC.

The chain combines TRBV5-1 with TRBJ2-3; 12 bases map to TRBD2. CDR3 length equals 14 residues. Trimming cost V 4 bases and J 5 bases; bases outside gene matches: 2. Germline assignment: CDR1 SGHRS and CDR2 YFSETQ. CDR3 sequence reads: CASSQGLAGDTQYF. The CDR3 DNA reads as TGCGCCAGCAGCCAGGGACTAGCGGGAGATACGCAGTATTTT.

This clonotype was detected ten times or more. The chain couples TRBV28 to TRBJ1-1; D may be TRBD1 (6 bases). CDR1 is MDHEN and CDR2 is SYDVKM in the germline V gene. Trimming took off 7 bases at V and 7 bases at J, with 10 bases between the two ends. This CDR3 contains 11 residues. This CDR3 is CASNRVGEAFF. In DNA, the CDR3 is TGTGCCAGCAACAGGGTGGGTGAAGCTTTCTTT.

This chain uses TRBV6-5 with TRBJ1-6, with a tentative D call TRBD1 (5 bases). The CDR3 totals 14 residues. V lost 6 bases to trimming and J lost 5 bases, with 11 bases between them. CDR1 and CDR2 (germline): MNHEY, SVGAGI. CDR3 bases: TGTGCCAGCAGAGGAACAGGACATAATTCACCCCTCCACTTT. This gives the protein CASRGTGHNSPLHF.

This clonotype has at least ten counts. The chain employs TRBV29-1 and TRBJ1-1; D is uncertain. V lost 3 bases and J lost 1, with 12 bases in between. The CDR3 loop spans 14 amino acids. Per the germline V gene, CDR1 is SQVTM and CDR2 is ANQGSEA. The CDR3 reads CSVERRLRNTEAFF. As DNA, the CDR3 is TGCAGCGTTGAGAGGCGGCTCCGGAACACTGAAGCTTTCTTT. The variable domain in full, with the rest retrieved from reference TRBV29-1 and TRBJ1-1, is SAVISQKPSRDICQRGTSLTIQCQVDSQVTMMFWYRQQPGQSLTLIATANQGSEATYESGFVIDKFPISRPNLTFSTLTVSNMSPEDSSIYLCSVERRLRNTEAFFGQGTRLTVV.

This clonotype showed up many times. The chain's CDR3 is CASSPGTGDRLNTEAFF. DNA of the CDR3: TGTGCCAGCAGCCCCGGGACAGGGGATCGCTTGAACACTGAAGCTTTCTTT. The V call is TRBV9, the J call TRBJ1-1; 10 nucleotides line up with TRBD1. This CDR3 spans 17 amino acids. The germline gives CDR1 SGDLS, CDR2 YYNGEE. With V trimmed by 4 bases and J by 0 bases, 9 bases remained unmatched.